A single sample gave rise to the 4 T cell receptor beta chains below, sequenced in a study of T cell changes during pregnancy in multiple sclerosis. Assay: immunoSEQ multiplex PCR; the TCRdb copy retains only in-frame clones and omits some. The data show around 78,000 clones, with roughly 93% seen just once and 2.5% held by the top ten. The sample here was peripheral blood, taken in the second trimester of pregnancy. The receptors here all came from a female donor with multiple sclerosis, enrolled in a pregnancy study.

The V call is TRBV9, the J call TRBJ2-3, with TRBD1 identical over 8 bases. Germline assignment: CDR1 SGDLS and CDR2 YYNGEE. The ends lost 3 bases at V and 3 bases at J; junction bases unmatched: 6. The CDR3 sequence is 15 residues long. CDR3 loop: CASSAGQGFTDTQYF. Written as DNA, the CDR3 is TGTGCCAGCAGCGCCGGACAGGGATTTACAGATACGCAGTATTTT.

The chain joins TRBV11-3 to TRBJ2-1, with TRBD2 as a possible D gene (7 bases). The CDR3 runs 12 residues. With 4 bases removed from V and 10 bases from J, the gap between germline ends came to 11 bases. CDR1 and CDR2 (germline): SGHNT, YENEEA. As DNA, the CDR3 is TGTGCCAGCAGCTGGGGGGGCGGGGAGCAGTTCTTC. It is translated as CASSWGGGEQFF.

The J gene is TRBJ2-1, the V gene TRBV5-1; 8 nucleotides align to TRBD2. J lost 3 bases, V lost 2 bases, and 1 base had no gene match. The CDR3 has 14 amino acids. The germline V gene has CDR1 SGHRS and CDR2 YFSETQ. CDR3 in amino acids: CASSLGTSYNEQFF. Here the CDR3 DNA reads TGCGCCAGCAGCTTAGGGACTAGCTACAATGAGCAGTTCTTC. The full variable domain, rest sourced from reference TRBV5-1 and TRBJ2-1, is KAGVTQTPRYLIKTRGQQVTLSCSPISGHRSVSWYQQTPGQGLQFLFEYFSETQRNKGNFPGRFSGRQFSNSRSEMNVSTLELGDSALYLCASSLGTSYNEQFFGPGTRLTVL.

This clone was seen just once. The chain joins TRBV7-6 to TRBJ2-3; 10 bases map to TRBD2. V dropped 7 bases and J dropped 5; count of bases not matched to a gene: 12. This CDR3 is built from 16 residues. CDR1 and CDR2 (germline): SGHVS, FNYEAQ. This CDR3 is CASTSALAGGIDTQYF. CDR3 DNA sequence: TGTGCCAGCACCTCAGCCTTAGCGGGGGGTATAGATACGCAGTATTTT.